This T cell receptor (beta chain) was documented in a study of CD8+CD57+ T cells in acquired aplastic anemia. Turning to the study itself: Across the sorted CD4+ and CD8+ cells, DNA amounts averaged around 3.2 ug. Read counts for CD4+ cells (from healthy donors) averaged about 11 million. Study results and caveats: Patients and controls shared 25 to 35 CD8+ CDR3 sequences, which appeared highly expressed in patients and within their immunodominant clones.

Trimming shortened V by 6 bases and J by 18 bases, and 21 bases separated the two germline ends. The CDR3 consists of 13 residues. Germline assignment: CDR1 ENHRY and CDR2 SYGVKD. Template material for TCR beta VDJ and CDR3 profiling consisted of genomic DNA. Using its own MiXCR run on the reads, TCRdb lists one record per CDR3 protein. There are approximately 380,000 distinct CDR3 sequences in the sample; 65% to 80% occur only once, and more than 3.5% lies in the top ten. As regards this clonotype: Its specificity is not known.

This rearrangement joins TRBV10-3 to TRBJ1-6, with no clear D. This receptor was taken from a human donor in good health, serving as a control. Sample: sorted CD4+, CD8+, or CD8+CD57+ T cells (not recorded which) from PBMCs. CDR3 protein: CAIREAYNSPYHF. The CDR3 DNA follows: TGTGCCATCAGGGAGGCTTATAATTCACCCTACCACTTT.